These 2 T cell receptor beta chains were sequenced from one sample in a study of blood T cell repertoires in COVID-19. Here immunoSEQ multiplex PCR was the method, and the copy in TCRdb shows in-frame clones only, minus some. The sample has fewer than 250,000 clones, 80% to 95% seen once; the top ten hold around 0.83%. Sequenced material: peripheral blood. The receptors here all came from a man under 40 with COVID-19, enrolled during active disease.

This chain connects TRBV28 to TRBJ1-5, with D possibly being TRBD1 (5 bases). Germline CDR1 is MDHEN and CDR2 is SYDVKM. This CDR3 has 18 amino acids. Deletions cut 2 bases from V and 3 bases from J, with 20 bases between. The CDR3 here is CASSLGEVGDPHNQPQHF. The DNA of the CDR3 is TGTGCCAGCAGTTTAGGGGAGGTGGGGGACCCCCACAATCAGCCCCAGCATTTT. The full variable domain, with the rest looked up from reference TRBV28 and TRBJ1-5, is DVKVTQSSRYLVKRTGEKVFLECVQDMDHENMFWYRQDPGLGLRLIYFSYDVKMKEKGDIPEGYSVSREKKERFSLILESASTNQTSMYLCASSLGEVGDPHNQPQHFGDGTRLSIL.

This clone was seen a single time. In DNA form, the CDR3 reads TGTGCCAGCAGCTCCCTAGCGGGGGGGCAAGAGACCCAGTACTTC. Its protein is CASSSLAGGQETQYF. The chain uses TRBV11-2 and TRBJ2-5; TRBD2 matches at 12 bases. This CDR3 region has 15 residues. CDR1 and CDR2 from the germline V gene are SGHAT and FQNNGV. The V gene end was trimmed by 4 bases and the J gene end by 2 bases; junction bases not matched to a gene: 2.